This T cell receptor beta chain came from a study of CDR3 diversity in severe acne. TCRdb ran MiXCR on the PCR reads and lists one entry per CDR3 protein. The sample carries more than 70,000 distinct CDR3 sequences, 45% to 50% recorded once. This clonotype was sampled from a male donor with severe acne vulgaris. Material: blood.

CDR3 sequence reads: CATSVAGGPLEQYF. The DNA for the CDR3 is TGTGCCACCAGCGTAGCGGGAGGCCCCCTCGAGCAGTACTTC. This chain connects TRBV15 to TRBJ2-7; the match to TRBD2 covers 10 bases. J gave up 6 bases and V 5 bases, and 7 bases lay outside the gene matches. This CDR3 has 14 amino acids. Germline V gives CDR1 LNHNV, CDR2 YYDKDF (reference sequence).